These T cell receptor beta chains were read from a single sample in a study of shared clonotypes between healthy human individuals. Profiling relied on immunoSEQ multiplex PCR, and the TCRdb table lists in-frame clones only, not all of them. The repertoire holds around 1 million clones, with approximately 76% as singletons. Sequenced material: memory CD4+ T cells sorted from blood. These receptors came from a man aged 18 to 35 in good health. CDR3s leave out the opening cysteine and the closing phenylalanine or tryptophan.

J gene: TRBJ2-7; V gene: TRBV6-6; CDR3 protein: ASSDPGSLSSYEQY
J gene: TRBJ1-1; V gene: TRBV9; CDR3 protein: ASSATGQNTEAF
J gene: TRBJ1-3; V gene: TRBV5-4; CDR3 protein: ASSPDRAGNTIY
J gene: TRBJ1-4; V gene: TRBV28; CDR3 protein: ASSLGGTGDEKLF
J gene: TRBJ2-5; V gene: TRBV7-9; CDR3 protein: ASSLDGRALFETQY
J gene: TRBJ1-2; V gene: TRBV10-3; CDR3 protein: ATNVGAMGSRGYT
J gene: TRBJ2-2; V gene: TRBV2; CDR3 protein: ASTSNKGSNTGELF
J gene: TRBJ1-6; V gene: TRBV5-6; CDR3 protein: ASSLGGQSYNSPLH
J gene: TRBJ1-1; V gene: TRBV19; CDR3 protein: ASTTGTGTF
J gene: TRBJ2-7; V gene: TRBV10-3; CDR3 protein: AISAFASTYEQY
J gene: TRBJ2-5; V gene: TRBV5-1; CDR3 protein: ASSLSSGRVETQY
J gene: TRBJ2-7; V gene: TRBV2; CDR3 protein: ASREDRGRNYEQY
J gene: TRBJ1-6; V gene: TRBV27; CDR3 protein: ASSLLGGGSPLH
J gene: TRBJ1-1; V gene: TRBV14; CDR3 protein: ASRPPGQGAYTEAF
J gene: TRBJ1-3; V gene: TRBV7-2; CDR3 protein: ASSPDRGRTGNTIY
J gene: TRBJ2-1; V gene: TRBV21-1; CDR3 protein: APGTSGRAREHNEQF
J gene: TRBJ2-7; V gene: TRBV28; CDR3 protein: ASRAGTSRHEQY
J gene: TRBJ2-2; V gene: TRBV2; CDR3 protein: ASRDNAGELF
J gene: TRBJ1-4; V gene: TRBV4-1; CDR3 protein: ASSQELRATNEKLF
J gene: TRBJ2-7; V gene: TRBV18; CDR3 protein: ASSPPRTERNEQY
J gene: TRBJ2-5; V gene: TRBV6-5; CDR3 protein: ASSYLAGGQETQY
J gene: TRBJ1-3; V gene: TRBV28; CDR3 protein: ASSLLDRNTIY
J gene: TRBJ2-5; V gene: TRBV11-1; CDR3 protein: ASSLSGETQY
J gene: TRBJ1-2; V gene: TRBV27; CDR3 protein: ASRTRTGEGYGYT
J gene: TRBJ1-1; V gene: TRBV5-1; CDR3 protein: ASSGNTEAF
J gene: TRBJ2-5; V gene: TRBV4-3; CDR3 protein: ASSQDGVRETTQY
J gene: TRBJ2-7; V gene: TRBV27; CDR3 protein: ASSFVDRATKQY
J gene: TRBJ2-7; V gene: TRBV25-1; CDR3 protein: ASSAWASGYEQY
J gene: TRBJ1-2; V gene: TRBV5-1; CDR3 protein: ASSPVRGQERYT
J gene: TRBJ2-7; V gene: TRBV7-9; CDR3 protein: ASSLGGQGSHEQY
J gene: TRBJ1-4; V gene: TRBV18; CDR3 protein: ASSQTVGNEKLF
J gene: TRBJ2-6; V gene: TRBV28; CDR3 protein: ASGYRVGRSGANVLT
J gene: TRBJ2-4; V gene: TRBV7-9; CDR3 protein: ASSYGQKNIQY
J gene: TRBJ1-1; V gene: TRBV6-6; CDR3 protein: ASTSVGSEAF
J gene: TRBJ2-7; V gene: TRBV10-3; CDR3 protein: AISPGQASSGSRYEQY
J gene: TRBJ2-3; V gene: TRBV28; CDR3 protein: ASSFGDIQIITDTQY
J gene: TRBJ1-2; V gene: TRBV7-9; CDR3 protein: ASSLNTGTGYT
J gene: TRBJ1-6; V gene: TRBV19; CDR3 protein: ASTPRRTASNSPLH
J gene: TRBJ1-6; V gene: TRBV14; CDR3 protein: ASSVRAGTSPLH
J gene: TRBJ1-3; V gene: TRBV14; CDR3 protein: ASSQDDFSGNTIY
J gene: TRBJ2-7; V gene: TRBV7-9; CDR3 protein: ASSQQIYEQY
J gene: TRBJ2-6; V gene: TRBV28; CDR3 protein: ASSTYSRGAGANVLT
J gene: TRBJ2-1; V gene: TRBV2; CDR3 protein: ASRGTGTYNEQF
J gene: TRBJ2-1; V gene: TRBV6-1; CDR3 protein: ASRRTGVNEQF
J gene: TRBJ1-2; V gene: TRBV7-7; CDR3 protein: ASSHGQGIDYGYT
J gene: TRBJ2-3; V gene: TRBV29-1; CDR3 protein: SSPGGGGTADTQY
J gene: TRBJ2-1; V gene: TRBV5-1; CDR3 protein: ASSELDRGRVV
J gene: TRBJ2-7; V gene: TRBV7-2; CDR3 protein: ASSSRTSPSYEQY
J gene: TRBJ2-7; V gene: TRBV9; CDR3 protein: ASSVNPSGGYEQY
J gene: TRBJ1-3; V gene: TRBV9; CDR3 protein: ASSQTGADGNTIY
J gene: TRBJ1-1; V gene: TRBV29-1; CDR3 protein: SVKENTEAF
J gene: TRBJ2-7; V gene: TRBV18; CDR3 protein: ASSPQGNEQY
J gene: TRBJ2-7; V gene: TRBV7-9; CDR3 protein: ASSLEGLAAREQY
J gene: TRBJ2-7; V gene: TRBV27; CDR3 protein: ASRGIGTGYEQY
J gene: TRBJ2-7; V gene: TRBV11-2; CDR3 protein: ASSSGRGGYEQY
J gene: TRBJ2-1; V gene: TRBV10-1; CDR3 protein: ASSDRRPGLNEQF
J gene: TRBJ1-6; V gene: TRBV28; CDR3 protein: ASTQSEAYSPLH
J gene: TRBJ1-1; V gene: TRBV27; CDR3 protein: ATSGTGSFAEAF
J gene: TRBJ2-7; V gene: TRBV11-2; CDR3 protein: ASSPRGDPYEQY